Included here is one T cell receptor (beta chain) sequence, with context. The specificity of this receptor is unknown. The CDR3 is cut off 3 residues early in the read; its end comes from the germline J gene. Using the immunoSEQ assay, multiplex PCR amplified TCR beta CDR3 regions from an average of approximately 1,100 ng of genomic DNA per sample. The assay corrected primer bias using a complete synthetic TCR repertoire to establish an amplification baseline. The amplicons were sequenced using the Illumina platform. The study's own analysis went as follows. Sequences were error-corrected by clustering with frequency ratios and a modified nearest-neighbor algorithm and were then analyzed in the immunoSEQ Analyzer with IMGT gene definitions. At each rarefaction depth, TCR richness and evenness were averaged across 20 rarefaction repeats, and any sample with fewer sequences than the depth was left out. Wilcoxon rank sum tests with FDR correction were used to compare V, D and J gene relative abundances between the groups. For the blinded duplicates, the intraclass correlation was around 95% for TCR richness and averaged 76.4% across roughly 65 gene segments. Held by TCRdb, this immuneACCESS table contains in-frame sequences only and omits some clones. Under half of the omission traces to an unresolved V gene where checked; the cause of the rest is unknown. V and J calls and clone size follow that table, whereas D and trimming were derived from the DNA. In this sample's table one finds 36,000 or so clones. Of the sample, about 3.7% falls within the top ten clones.

This sample was included in a study of T cells in women clearing cervical HPV infection (dated by TCRdb to 2017 to 2018). For context, the study as a whole: The cases were some 25 women with histologically confirmed HPV16-related CIN3 or worse, and 2 of these cases were invasive cancers. Nested within Costa Rica's Guanacaste HPV Natural History Study, an exploratory proof-of-principle case-control study compared TCR repertoires across cervical HPV16 outcomes. For cases, the median interval between lesion detection and blood sampling was around 160 days, with an interquartile range of 90 to 200 days. Five blinded duplicates per group were added as quality controls, so that 60 or so samples were obtained: roughly 50 participants and some 10 replicates. Cases had a median age of about 34 years and controls had a median age of about 37, with no significant differences in baseline characteristics. Cases and controls were matched on age within five years and on year of sample collection. The roughly 23 controls were women who cleared a single incident HPV16 infection within 12 months without developing precancer or cancer. Since only a few of the women had HLA typing available, the possibility that HLA type was acting as a confounder could not be ruled out. Blood from cases was collected at the visit where the lesion was first found, while blood from controls was collected once the infection could no longer be detected. The parent cohort enrolled 10,049 women aged 18 or older in Guanacaste, Costa Rica, in 1993 to 1994 and followed the women for seven years. Results the study describes overall, beyond this receptor: Across sequencing depths, CIN3+ cases showed significantly higher TCR repertoire richness than controls, but evenness did not differ between the groups. TRBV6-7 relative abundance was lower in cases than in controls (about 0.099% versus 0.16%; Bonferroni P = 0.0008). The cross-sectional design could not show whether associations preceded infection or resulted from it; effector/memory subsets and HPV-specific T cells were not isolated. Cases were distinguished from controls with an estimated AUC of 0.65 to 0.85 by random forest classifiers combining richness and V gene abundances. Because the number of T cells per sample was unknown, the richness differences could reflect varying T-cell content rather than repertoire biology.

The V end gives up 7 bases and the J end 6 bases, leaving 12 bases in the junction not matched to a gene. From the germline V gene (reference sequence), CDR1 is DFQATT and CDR2 is SNEGSKA. From cysteine to phenylalanine, the CDR3 is 13 amino acids long. The 30 bases shown cover part of the CDR3, and their frame starts at base 1. Every participant had a single incident cervical HPV16 infection, and prevalent HPV16 infections were excluded. Cervical HPV DNA was detected by MY09/MY11 PCR and genotyped by dot-blot hybridization. Fifteen mL of heparinized blood were centrifuged, and the buffy coat was aliquoted, frozen at -30°C, then stored at -80°C. Genomic DNA was extracted from buffy coat specimens using QIAGEN kits.

The material sequenced was blood buffy coat. This receptor was taken from a woman between 18 and 69 years old with a cervical HPV16 infection that either progressed to CIN3+ or cleared (not recorded which). The chain links TRBV20-1 with TRBJ2-7, with TRBD1 identical over 7 junction bases. The sequenced part of the CDR3 DNA is TGCAGTGGGTTCGGACAGGCTTCTTTCGAG. This codes for CSGFGQASFE. The whole CDR3 sequence reads CSGFGQASFEQYF.